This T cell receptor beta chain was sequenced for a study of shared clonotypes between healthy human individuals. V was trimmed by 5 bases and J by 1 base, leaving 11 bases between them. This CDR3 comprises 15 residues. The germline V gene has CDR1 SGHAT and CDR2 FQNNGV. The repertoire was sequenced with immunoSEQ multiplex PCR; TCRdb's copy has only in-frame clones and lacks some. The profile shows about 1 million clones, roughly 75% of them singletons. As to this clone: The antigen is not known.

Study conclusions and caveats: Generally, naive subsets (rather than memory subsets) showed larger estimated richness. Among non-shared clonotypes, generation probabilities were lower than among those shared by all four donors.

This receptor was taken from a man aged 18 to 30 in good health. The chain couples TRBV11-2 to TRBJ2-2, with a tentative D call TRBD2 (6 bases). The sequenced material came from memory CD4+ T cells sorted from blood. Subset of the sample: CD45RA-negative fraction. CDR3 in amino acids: CASSQRARNTGELFF. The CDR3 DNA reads TGTGCCAGCAGCCAGCGGGCAAGGAACACCGGGGAGCTGTTTTTT.